This TCR beta chain was sequenced for a study of blood T cell repertoires in COVID-19. The wider study: The samples span acute and convalescent COVID-19 from the United States, Italy and Spain. The cDNA or gDNA used as material had been derived from T cells, B-cell-depleted T cells, or PBMCs.

A Seattle source enrolled patients during active infection and followed them longitudinally. Per the germline V gene, CDR1 is LGHDT and CDR2 is YNNKEL (reference sequence). Trimming pared 4 bases from V and 5 bases from J, leaving 12 bases between. The CDR3 totals 14 residues. Clones were sequenced by immunoSEQ multiplex PCR, and TCRdb holds only the in-frame ones, with some missing. The sample yields 250,000 to 300,000 clones, about nine tenths seen once. The rearrangement links TRBV3-1 (or the pseudogene TRBV3-2) to TRBJ2-4; D is perhaps TRBD2 (5 bases). The material sequenced was peripheral blood. The clonotype comes from a woman aged 25 to 45 with COVID-19, enrolled during active disease. CDR3 sequence: CASSRRGVENIQYF. CDR3 sequence (DNA): TGTGCCAGCAGCCGTCGGGGTGTGGAAAACATTCAGTACTTC.